The 27 T cell receptor beta chains below come from one sample, sequenced in a study of T cells after yellow fever vaccination. A single record per CDR3 protein comes from TCRdb applying MiXCR to the 5' RACE reads. The sample holds about 550,000 distinct CDR3 sequences; 15% to 20% are singletons and the top ten take more than 13%. Sequencing used PBMCs, obtained 15 days after the yellow fever booster vaccination. These receptors were obtained from a man aged 30 to 45 who received the YFV17D yellow fever vaccine.

This clonotype was seen only a few times. The rearrangement uses TRBV20-1 and TRBJ2-7, with 8 bases fitting TRBD1. V lost 0 bases, J lost 3 bases, and 7 bases stayed unmatched. The CDR3 runs 15 residues. Germline CDR1 and CDR2: DFQATT and SNEGSKA (reference sequence). CDR3 DNA: TGCAGTGCTAGAGAATACAGGGGGAACAGCTACGAGCAGTACTTC. This codes for CSAREYRGNSYEQYF.

The chain employs TRBV14 and TRBJ2-3; D is perhaps TRBD1 or TRBD2 (5 bases each). The germline V gene has CDR1 SGHDN and CDR2 FVKESK. The CDR3 runs to 16 residues. With 2 bases removed from V and 6 bases from J, the gap between germline ends came to 18 bases. The CDR3 here is CASSQFPGRTEDTQYF. In nucleotides, the CDR3 is TGTGCCAGCAGCCAATTCCCGGGACGCACAGAGGATACGCAGTATTTT.

In its sample, this clonotype was seen a few times. The CDR3 reads CASSLTWAGGNTEAFF. CDR3 nucleotide sequence: TGTGCCAGCAGCTTGACGTGGGCAGGGGGGAACACTGAAGCTTTCTTT. The V gene is TRBV5-5, the J gene TRBJ1-1; 7 bases are a match to TRBD1. Germline V gene sequence: CDR1 SGHKS, CDR2 YYEKEE (reference sequence). CDR3 length: 16 amino acids. The V segment lost 1 base and the J segment 1 base; nucleotides outside the gene matches: 7. The whole variable domain, remainder taken from reference TRBV5-5 and TRBJ1-1, is DAGVTQSPTHLIKTRGQQVTLRCSPISGHKSVSWYQQVLGQGPQFIFQYYEKEERGRGNFPDRFSARQFPNYSSELNVNALLLGDSALYLCASSLTWAGGNTEAFFGQGTRLTVV.

This clonotype was observed a few times. For the CDR3, the DNA is TGTGCCAGCAGCTTAATATCAGGACAGGGGGTGTTCGGGACCCAGTACTTC. Amino acids: CASSLISGQGVFGTQYF. The chain combines TRBV11-2 with TRBJ2-5, with TRBD1 identical over 10 bases. Germline V gene sequence: CDR1 SGHAT, CDR2 FQNNGV. The CDR3 is 17 amino acids. V lost 2 bases, J lost 7 bases, and 13 bases stayed unmatched.

This clonotype was found a few times. The V call is TRBV5-1, the J call TRBJ2-5; possible D gene TRBD2, 5 bases. The V end lost 0 bases, the J end lost 4 bases, and 13 bases lay between the germline ends. Germline-derived CDR1 and CDR2 are SGHRS and YFSETQ. CDR3 length: 15 amino acids. The CDR3 DNA reads TGCGCCAGCAGCTTGGGGTCTCCCAGCGGAGAGACCCAGTACTTC. Translation gives CASSLGSPSGETQYF.

In this sample, this clonotype turned up once. The chain recombines TRBV29-1 with TRBJ2-5; D ambiguous. CDR1 and CDR2 (germline): SQVTM, ANQGSEA. V was trimmed by 4 bases and J by 4 bases, leaving 13 bases between them. The length of the CDR3 is 13 residues. CDR3 nucleotide sequence: TGCAGCGTTGTGGGCAGGAAGGGAGAGACCCAGTACTTC. The encoded protein is CSVVGRKGETQYF.

The chain uses TRBV7-9 and TRBJ2-5; possibly TRBD1 or TRBD2 for D (5 bases each). Germline CDR1 reads SEHNR; CDR2 reads FQNEAQ (reference sequence). CDR3 length: 14 residues. Trimming left V 4 bases short and J 4 bases short, with 13 bases between. The DNA of the CDR3 is TGTGCCAGCAGCTCTACCCGGGACGGAGAGACCCAGTACTTC. This sequence encodes CASSSTRDGETQYF.

This clonotype was counted a few times. The gene calls are TRBV6-1 and TRBJ2-2, with D possibly TRBD1 on 6 matching bases. V lost 6 bases to trimming and J lost 1 base, with 12 bases between them. CDR1 is MNHNS, CDR2 SASEGT, per germline. The CDR3 runs to 15 residues. CDR3 DNA sequence: TGTGCCAGCAGCCAAGGACAGCTGAACACCGGGGAGCTGTTTTTT. Its protein product is CASSQGQLNTGELFF.

The rearrangement joins TRBV11-2 to TRBJ2-3; maybe TRBD1 (5 bases). The V gene's germline CDR1 is SGHAT and CDR2 FQNNGV. The germline V and J ends were trimmed by 1 base and 7 bases, with 9 bases remaining between them. The CDR3 runs to 13 residues. The CDR3, as DNA: TGTGCCAGCAGCTTAGGGGGCGAGTATACGCAGTATTTT. Its protein product is CASSLGGEYTQYF.

J is TRBJ2-1 and V is TRBV7-2, with D tentatively TRBD1 or TRBD2 (5 bases each). CDR3 length: 14 residues. The germline V gene has CDR1 SGHTA and CDR2 FQGNSA. V was shortened by 5 bases and J by 6 bases, with 14 bases between the two germline ends. Here the CDR3 DNA reads TGTGCCAGCAGCGGAGGACAACGGGGCAATGAGCAGTTCTTC. Amino acids: CASSGGQRGNEQFF.

In its sample, this clonotype was seen a few times. CDR3 DNA sequence: TGTGCCAGTAGTATAGTAAAATGGGAGACCCAGTACTTC. Translation gives CASSIVKWETQYF. The chain is built from TRBV19 and TRBJ2-5; D unresolved. The CDR3 spans 13 residues. The germline V gene encodes CDR1 LNHDA and CDR2 SQIVND (reference sequence). With 1 base removed from V and 5 bases from J, the gap between germline ends came to 8 bases.

This sequence joins TRBV20-1 and TRBJ1-2, with 7 bases identical to TRBD1. V was clipped by 4 bases and J by 7 bases; unmatched bases: 9. Germline values: CDR1 DFQATT, CDR2 SNEGSKA (reference sequence). This CDR3 region has 13 residues. The CDR3 reads CSAISGQASGYTF. The CDR3, as DNA: TGCAGTGCTATCAGTGGACAGGCGAGTGGCTACACCTTC.

This clonotype was recorded a few times. This chain joins TRBV5-1 and TRBJ2-3; D remains unclear. CDR1 is SGHRS, CDR2 YFSETQ, per germline. The CDR3 spans 14 residues. V dropped 2 bases and J dropped 2 bases, with 9 bases sitting between them. The CDR3: CASSLRATTDTQYF. CDR3 in DNA: TGCGCCAGCAGCTTACGGGCGACCACAGATACGCAGTATTTT.

This clonotype appeared once. The gene calls are TRBV7-9 and TRBJ1-4; no reliable D call. Germline V gives CDR1 SEHNR, CDR2 FQNEAQ (reference sequence). This CDR3 is 13 amino acids long. Deletions cut 3 bases from V and 8 bases from J, with 10 bases between. CDR3 bases: TGTGCCAGCAGCTTTTCGTACGAGGAAAAACTGTTTTTT. It is translated as CASSFSYEEKLFF.

The chain recombines TRBV20-1 with TRBJ2-1, with a tentative D call TRBD2 (5 bases). CDR3 length equals 15 residues. V lost 0 bases and J 1 base, leaving 10 bases between the germline ends. In germline, CDR1 is DFQATT, CDR2 SNEGSKA (reference sequence). The CDR3 nucleotides are TGCAGTGCTAGAGATGCAGCGGCGTCCTACAATGAGCAGTTCTTC. Amino acid sequence: CSARDAAASYNEQFF.

This chain joins TRBV7-3 and TRBJ1-3, with D possibly TRBD1 on 5 matching bases. The germline gives CDR1 SGHTA, CDR2 FQGTGA. V was pared by 5 bases and J by 0 bases, with 14 bases between. The CDR3 loop spans 16 amino acids. The CDR3 region has the DNA TGTGCCAGCAGCCCCGGACATCCATACTCTGGAAACACCATATATTTT. Amino acid sequence: CASSPGHPYSGNTIYF. Combining the CDR3 with reference TRBV7-3 and TRBJ1-3 gives the whole variable domain GAGVSQTPSNKVTEKGKYVELRCDPISGHTALYWYRQSLGQGPEFLIYFQGTGAADDSGLPNDRFFAVRPEGSVSTLKIQRTERGDSAVYLCASSPGHPYSGNTIYFGEGSWLTVV.

This clonotype was seen only a few times. The chain carries TRBV20-1 and TRBJ2-1; 14 positions match TRBD2. The germline gives CDR1 DFQATT, CDR2 SNEGSKA (reference sequence). J gave up 6 bases and V 6 bases, and 7 bases lay outside the gene matches. The CDR3 spans 15 residues. The DNA of the CDR3 is TGCAGTGCGGCAGCGGGACTAGCGGGAGTCAATGAGCAGTTCTTC. Translation gives CSAAAGLAGVNEQFF.

V gene TRBV15 combines with J gene TRBJ2-7; D possibly corresponds to TRBD2 (5 bases). Trimming left V 0 bases short and J 2 bases short, with 14 bases between. Looked up from germline, CDR1 is LNHNV and CDR2 is YYDKDF (reference sequence). This CDR3 is 16 amino acids long. Here the CDR3 reads CATSRETGISTYEQYF. The CDR3 nucleotides are TGTGCCACCAGCAGAGAAACCGGGATTTCCACCTACGAGCAGTACTTC. Variable domain in full (rest from reference TRBV15 and TRBJ2-7): DAMVIQNPRYQVTQFGKPVTLSCSQTLNHNVMYWYQQKSSQAPKLLFHYYDKDFNNEADTPDNFQSRRPNTSFCFLDIRSPGLGDTAMYLCATSRETGISTYEQYFGPGTRLTVT.

A few counts support this clonotype. This chain links TRBV20-1 with TRBJ2-1; D may be TRBD2 (7 bases). Germline CDR1 reads DFQATT; CDR2 reads SNEGSKA (reference sequence). V was clipped by 5 bases and J by 8 bases, with 19 bases between them. This CDR3 contains 14 residues. CDR3: CSAQRGQSFHEQFF. The DNA for the CDR3 is TGCAGTGCTCAGCGGGGACAATCGTTCCATGAGCAGTTCTTC.

This clonotype was seen a few times. The V call is TRBV6-1, the J call TRBJ1-1; possible D gene TRBD1, 5 bases. Between the trimmed V and J ends, which lost 2 bases and 5 bases, there was a span of 9 bases. The CDR3 sequence is 13 residues long. Germline lookup yields CDR1 MNHNS and CDR2 SASEGT. Written as DNA, the CDR3 is TGTGCCAGCAGTGAACGACAGACTACTGAAGCTTTCTTT. Translation: CASSERQTTEAFF.

The rearrangement joins TRBV29-1 to TRBJ1-4; 8 positions agree with TRBD1. Unmatched junction bases numbered 12, after V lost 4 bases and J lost 8 bases. The CDR3 extends over 15 amino acids. Germline-derived CDR1 and CDR2 are SQVTM and ANQGSEA. Here the CDR3 DNA reads TGCAGCGTTGGGACAGGGCTCTCGCTACAAGAAAAACTGTTTTTT. It translates to CSVGTGLSLQEKLFF.

The rearrangement uses TRBV7-2 and TRBJ1-1; a weak D match, TRBD1 (5 bases). The ends were cut back, 2 bases at V and 4 bases at J, with 11 bases in the middle. The CDR3 has 14 residues. Germline CDR1 SGHTA, CDR2 FQGNSA. CDR3 DNA sequence: TGTGCCAGCAGCTTAACCGGGGCAGCCACTGAAGCTTTCTTT. As protein: CASSLTGAATEAFF.

This clonotype was seen more than once but under ten times. The chain combines TRBV29-1 with TRBJ1-1, with no clear D. V was pared by 4 bases and J by 1 base, with 4 bases between. This CDR3 is 11 amino acids long. Germline CDR1 SQVTM, CDR2 ANQGSEA. The CDR3 spells CSVVWNTEAFF. The CDR3 DNA reads TGCAGCGTTGTCTGGAACACTGAAGCTTTCTTT.

The V call is TRBV20-1, the J call TRBJ2-1; 13 bases line up with TRBD2. V trimming: 3 bases; J trimming: 3 bases; junction bases outside the gene matches: 8. The CDR3 covers 17 residues. Germline CDR1 reads DFQATT; CDR2 reads SNEGSKA (reference sequence). CDR3 DNA sequence: TGCAGTGCTAGCACTAGCGGGAGGGGAGGGGTCTACAATGAGCAGTTCTTC. Translated: CSASTSGRGGVYNEQFF.

The gene calls are TRBV10-3 and TRBJ2-3; TRBD1 matches 9 bases. The trim removed 10 bases at V and 4 bases at J, leaving 12 bases unmatched. CDR3 length: 15 residues. Germline V gene data show CDR1 as ENHRY and CDR2 as SYGVKD. The CDR3 is CASQTGGGGADTQYF. CDR3 in DNA: TGTGCCAGCCAAACAGGGGGCGGTGGGGCAGATACGCAGTATTTT.

The chain has TRBV11-2 and TRBJ2-3, with 9 bases that match TRBD2. V shed 5 bases, J shed 5 bases, and the junction held 5 bases outside the gene matches. This CDR3 spans 14 amino acids. Germline assignment: CDR1 SGHAT and CDR2 FQNNGV. DNA of the CDR3: TGTGCCAGCAGCCTAGCGGGAACAGGAGATACGCAGTATTTT. The encoded protein is CASSLAGTGDTQYF.

The chain combines TRBV25-1 with TRBJ2-4; D is unresolved. Germline CDR1 and CDR2: MGHDK and SYGVNS. V lost 3 bases, J lost 10 bases, and 16 bases lay in between. The CDR3 is made up of 14 amino acids. The CDR3 loop reads CASSDRLTKHIQYF. The CDR3, as DNA: TGTGCCAGCAGTGACAGGCTAACAAAACATATTCAGTACTTC.